These 11 T cell receptor beta chains originate from one sample sequenced in a study of T cell responses to AZD1222 COVID-19 vaccine. The protocol was immunoSEQ multiplex PCR, while the TCRdb copy is restricted to in-frame clones and leaves out a portion. The table records some 130,000 clones, 70% to 90% of them present only once. Source: peripheral blood, taken on day 0 of AZD1222 vaccination. Receptors were obtained from an adult in good health.

This clone was observed a single time. The chain carries TRBV3-1 (or the pseudogene TRBV3-2) and TRBJ2-7; D is undetermined. Germline CDR1 is LGHDT and CDR2 is YNNKEL (reference sequence). The V end lost 4 bases, the J end lost 0 bases, and 16 bases lay between the germline ends. The CDR3 contains 16 residues. The CDR3 DNA reads as TGTGCCAGCAGCCCCCGTCCCCGGACGGTCTCCTACGAGCAGTACTTC. Translating it yields CASSPRPRTVSYEQYF.

This sequence joins TRBV11-3 and TRBJ1-1, with 8 nucleotides matching TRBD1. Germline CDR1 is SGHNT and CDR2 is YENEEA. CDR3 size: 14 residues. J lost 1 base, V lost 4 bases, and 2 bases had no gene match. The CDR3 is CASSSGGKNTEAFF. The DNA of the CDR3 is TGTGCCAGCAGCTCAGGGGGCAAGAACACTGAAGCTTTCTTT.

The chain joins TRBV7-2 to TRBJ1-1, with TRBD1 matching 10 bases. The ends lost 5 bases at V and 5 bases at J; junction bases unmatched: 8. The CDR3 covers 15 residues. Germline V gene sequence: CDR1 SGHTA, CDR2 FQGNSA. CDR3 coding DNA: TGTGCCAGCAGCCCTGACAGGGGGCGAGGGACTGAAGCTTTCTTT. Protein product: CASSPDRGRGTEAFF.

V gene TRBV7-9 combines with J gene TRBJ2-1; no reliable D call. V was cut by 4 bases and J by 0 bases, with 7 bases left in between. Germline CDR1 and CDR2: SEHNR and FQNEAQ (reference sequence). The CDR3 has 14 residues. The CDR3 spells CASSSPASYNEQFF. CDR3 nucleotide sequence: TGTGCCAGCAGCTCCCCAGCCTCCTACAATGAGCAGTTCTTC.

This chain joins TRBV18 and TRBJ1-1; no clear D. Germline V lookup: CDR1 KGHSH, CDR2 LQKENI. The ends were cut back, 3 bases at V and 2 bases at J, with 7 bases in the middle. The length of the CDR3 is 13 residues. CDR3 residues: CASSPLKNTEAFF. DNA of the CDR3: TGTGCCAGCTCACCCTTAAAAAACACTGAAGCTTTCTTT.

This clone was found once. The chain employs TRBV19 and TRBJ2-5; 12 nucleotides line up with TRBD2. V was pared by 4 bases and J by 1 base, with 1 base of the junction left unmatched. Germline loops: CDR1 LNHDA, CDR2 SQIVND (reference sequence). This CDR3 contains 15 residues. CDR3 DNA sequence: TGTGCCAGTAGTACTAGCGGGGGGGTCCAAGAGACCCAGTACTTC. Amino acids: CASSTSGGVQETQYF.

The chain has TRBV19 and TRBJ1-3; no clear D. Trimming cost V 7 bases and J 0 bases, with 7 bases left between them. Germline CDR1 is LNHDA and CDR2 is SQIVND (reference sequence). There are 13 residues in the CDR3. The CDR3 DNA sequence: TGTGCCAGTACACCAGACTCTGGAAACACCATATATTTT. Translation gives CASTPDSGNTIYF.

The chain employs TRBV3-1 (or the pseudogene TRBV3-2) and TRBJ1-1; 9 nucleotides match TRBD1. This CDR3 contains 14 residues. Per germline, CDR1 LGHDT and CDR2 YNNKEL (reference sequence). Trimming removed 5 bases from V and 4 bases from J; junction bases left unmatched: 5. The CDR3 DNA reads TGTGCCAGCAGCGTCGGGACAGGGAGCACTGAAGCTTTCTTT. Translation: CASSVGTGSTEAFF.

V usage is TRBV10-3 and J usage is TRBJ1-2, with unresolved D. Trimming removed 4 bases from V and 0 bases from J, with 9 bases in between. Germline V gene sequence: CDR1 ENHRY, CDR2 SYGVKD. The length of the CDR3 is 14 residues. Here the CDR3 DNA reads TGTGCCATCAGTGCCATCTCTACTAACTATGGCTACACCTTC. It encodes CAISAISTNYGYTF.

The chain has TRBV5-1 and TRBJ2-1, with D unclear. The CDR3 loop spans 14 amino acids. V lost 0 bases, J lost 3 bases, and 7 bases lay in between. The germline V gene encodes CDR1 SGHRS and CDR2 YFSETQ. Here the CDR3 DNA reads TGCGCCAGCAGCTTGGTTGGCAGCTACAATGAGCAGTTCTTC. Encoded protein: CASSLVGSYNEQFF.

This chain joins TRBV10-3 and TRBJ1-2; D possibly corresponds to TRBD1 (5 bases). CDR3 length equals 13 residues. V was clipped by 8 bases and J by 2 bases, with 12 bases between them. Germline-derived CDR1 and CDR2 are ENHRY and SYGVKD. CDR3 in amino acids: CAIPGAANYGYTF. As DNA, the CDR3 is TGTGCCATCCCCGGGGCCGCCAACTATGGCTACACCTTC.